The source of this T cell receptor (beta chain) is a study of CD8 T cells in ankylosing spondylitis. General observations from the study: Both synovial fluid and blood in reactive arthritis had previously been reported to carry some motif variants. Reports say disease-linked clones showed up significantly more in matched ankylosing spondylitis synovial fluid.

Comments on this clonotype: Its antigen is not identified.

Preparation of TCR beta libraries was done by quantitative 5'-RACE with molecular barcodes. TCRdb fed the 5' RACE reads into MiXCR, producing one record per CDR3 protein. This table has around 120,000 distinct CDR3 sequences, about 24% appearing once. The V end lost 0 bases, the J end lost 4 bases, and 27 bases lay between the germline ends. The germline CDR1 and CDR2 sequences are MNHNS and SASEGT. The CDR3 has 20 amino acids. Specimen: synovial fluid, either unsorted or a sorted T cell fraction (not recorded which). This TCR derives from a male donor with ankylosing spondylitis. The chain employs TRBV6-1 and TRBJ2-5; D may correspond to TRBD1 or TRBD2 (5 bases each). The CDR3 nucleotides are TGTGCCAGCAGTGAAGCGTATCCCTCTAGTTTCGGGACGCCAAGAGAGACCCAGTACTTC. It specifies CASSEAYPSSFGTPRETQYF.